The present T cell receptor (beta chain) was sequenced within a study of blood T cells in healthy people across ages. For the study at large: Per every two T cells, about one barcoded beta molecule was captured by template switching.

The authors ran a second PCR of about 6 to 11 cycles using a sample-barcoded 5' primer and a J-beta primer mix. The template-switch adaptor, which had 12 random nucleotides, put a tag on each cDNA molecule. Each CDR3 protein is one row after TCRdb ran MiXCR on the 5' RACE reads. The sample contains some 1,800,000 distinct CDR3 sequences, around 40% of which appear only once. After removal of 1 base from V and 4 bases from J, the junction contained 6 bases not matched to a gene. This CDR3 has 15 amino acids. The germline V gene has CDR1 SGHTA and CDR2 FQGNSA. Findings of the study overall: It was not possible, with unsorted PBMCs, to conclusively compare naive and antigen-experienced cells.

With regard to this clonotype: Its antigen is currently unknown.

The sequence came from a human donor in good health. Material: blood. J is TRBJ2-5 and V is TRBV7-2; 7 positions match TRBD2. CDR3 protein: CASSLGGGRIETQYF. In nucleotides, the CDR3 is TGTGCCAGCAGCTTAGGGGGAGGGCGTATAGAGACCCAGTACTTC.